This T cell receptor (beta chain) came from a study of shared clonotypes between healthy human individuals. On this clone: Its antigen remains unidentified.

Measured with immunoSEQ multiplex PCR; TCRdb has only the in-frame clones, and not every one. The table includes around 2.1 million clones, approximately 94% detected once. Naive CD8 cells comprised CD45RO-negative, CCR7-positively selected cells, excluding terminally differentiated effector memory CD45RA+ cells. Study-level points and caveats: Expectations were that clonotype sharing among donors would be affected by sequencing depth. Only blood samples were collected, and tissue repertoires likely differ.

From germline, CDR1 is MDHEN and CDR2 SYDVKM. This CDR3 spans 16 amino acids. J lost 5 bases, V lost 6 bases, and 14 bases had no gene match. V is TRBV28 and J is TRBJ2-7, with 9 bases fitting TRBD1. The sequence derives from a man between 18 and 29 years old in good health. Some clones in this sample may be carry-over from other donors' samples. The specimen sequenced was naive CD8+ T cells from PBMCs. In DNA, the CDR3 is TGTGCCAGCAGCTTCCACCTCGGGACAGGGATACACGAGCAGTACTTC. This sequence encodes CASSFHLGTGIHEQYF.